This paragraph reports one T cell receptor beta chain. The antigen remains unidentified. These data originate in a study of cytomegalovirus exposure and HLA in healthy donors. J gave up 6 bases and V 1 base, and 6 bases lay outside the gene matches. CDR1 and CDR2 (germline): SGDLS, YYNGEE. This CDR3 has 15 amino acids. Primers included in the PCR were 60 Vbeta and 13 Jbeta primers. This table comes from immunoSEQ multiplex PCR, and its TCRdb copy is limited to in-frame clones, with some not included. Of about 190,000 clones detected, 81% appear once; the ten largest clones hold more than 1.5%. Study outcomes and limitations: What a later analysis showed was that several of the most significant clusters appeared linked to common viral pathogens.

The sequencing sample was made of PBMCs. The chain links TRBV9 to TRBJ1-5; the match to TRBD1 covers 8 bases. The source of this sequence is a man aged 18 to 30 in good health and CMV-seronegative. CDR3 sequence: CASSVSPGGGQPQHF. The CDR3 region has the DNA TGTGCCAGCAGCGTATCCCCAGGGGGCGGTCAGCCCCAGCATTTT. The entire variable domain, with the rest obtained from reference TRBV9 and TRBJ1-5, is as follows: DSGVTQTPKHLITATGQRVTLRCSPRSGDLSVYWYQQSLDQGLQFLIQYYNGEERAKGNILERFSAQQFPDLHSELNLSSLELGDSALYFCASSVSPGGGQPQHFGDGTRLSIL.